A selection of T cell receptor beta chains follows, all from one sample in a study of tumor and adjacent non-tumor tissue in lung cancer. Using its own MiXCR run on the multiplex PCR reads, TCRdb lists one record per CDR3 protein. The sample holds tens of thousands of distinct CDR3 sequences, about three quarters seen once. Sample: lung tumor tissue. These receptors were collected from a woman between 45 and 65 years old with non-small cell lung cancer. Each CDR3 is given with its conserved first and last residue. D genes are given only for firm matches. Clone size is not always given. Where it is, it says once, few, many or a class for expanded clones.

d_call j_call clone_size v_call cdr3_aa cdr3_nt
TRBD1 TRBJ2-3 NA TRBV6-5 CASSVSRGRPDTQYF TGTGCCAGTAGCGTCTCCAGGGGGCGCCCAGATACGCAGTATTTT
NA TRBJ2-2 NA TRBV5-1 CASGANGRETGELFF TGCGCCAGCGGGGCTAACGGGAGAGAAACCGGGGAGCTGTTTTTT
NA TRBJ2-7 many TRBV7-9 CASSHHREYEQYF TGTGCCAGCAGCCACCACAGGGAATACGAGCAGTACTTC
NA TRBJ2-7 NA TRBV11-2 CAISLVRGSYEQYF TGTGCCATTAGCTTAGTTAGGGGCAGCTACGAGCAGTACTTC
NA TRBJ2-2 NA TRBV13 CASCNRDLTGELFF TGTGCCAGCTGCAACCGGGATCTCACCGGGGAGCTGTTTTTT
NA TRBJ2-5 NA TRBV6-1 CATTRTFQEIQYF TGTGCCACCACTAGGACTTTCCAAGAGATCCAGTACTTC
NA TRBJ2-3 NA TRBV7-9 CASSLALGSDTDTQYF TGTGCCAGCAGCTTAGCACTTGGAAGCGACACAGATACGCAGTATTTT
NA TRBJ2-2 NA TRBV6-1 CASSDRGANTGELLF TGTGCCAGCAGTGACCGGGGGGCGAACACCGGGGAGCTGTTGTTT
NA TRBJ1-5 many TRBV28 CASSLLRGPQHF TGTGCCAGCAGTTTACTCCGGGGGCCCCAGCATTTT
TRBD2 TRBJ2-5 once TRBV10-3 CAISGAGGPIDQETQYF TGTGCCATCTCTGGCGCGGGAGGGCCCATTGATCAAGAGACCCAGTACTTC
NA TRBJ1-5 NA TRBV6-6 CASSHGGGQPQHF TGTGCCAGCAGTCATGGGGGAGGCCAGCCCCAGCATTTT
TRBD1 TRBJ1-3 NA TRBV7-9 CAGRQGAGNTIYF TGTGCCGGCCGACAGGGGGCTGGAAACACTATATATTTT
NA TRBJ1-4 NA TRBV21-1 CASSKGAGEKLFF TGTGCCAGCAGCAAAGGGGCGGGTGAAAAACTGTTTTTT
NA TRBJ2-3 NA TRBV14 CASSQVGETTDTQYF TGTGCCAGCAGCCAAGTCGGAGAAACCACAGATACGCAGTATTTT
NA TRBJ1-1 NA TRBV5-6 CASNYLQGGTEAFF TGTGCCAGCAACTACCTACAGGGTGGCACTGAAGCTTTCTTT
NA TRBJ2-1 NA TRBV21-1 CASTRRGGISYNGQFF TGTGCCAGCACCAGGCGGGGGGGTATCTCCTATAATGGGCAGTTCTTC
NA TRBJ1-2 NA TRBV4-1 CGSSQVTGSYYSYTF TGCGGCAGCAGCCAAGTAACAGGGTCCTACTATAGCTACACCTTC
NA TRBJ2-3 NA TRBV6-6 CASRPRESTDMQYF TGTGCCAGCAGGCCCAGGGAGAGCACAGATATGCAGTATTTT
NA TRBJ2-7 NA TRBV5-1 CASSLVGLEGVTLGEQYF TGCGCCAGCAGCTTGGTCGGGCTAGAAGGAGTAACACTAGGGGAGCAGTACTTC
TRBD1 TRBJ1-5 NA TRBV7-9 CASSLTSGSRRGTDTQHF TGTGCCAGCAGCCTGACTAGCGGGAGCAGGCGAGGGACAGATACGCAGCATTTT
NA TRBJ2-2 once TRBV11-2 CACNLGTGTGELFF TGTGCCTGCAACTTAGGTACAGGGACTGGGGAGCTGTTTTTT
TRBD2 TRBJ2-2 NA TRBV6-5 CASSRELAGNTGELFF TGTGCCAGCAGTAGGGAACTAGCGGGAAACACCGGGGAGCTGTTTTTT
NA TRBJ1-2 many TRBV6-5 CASSYGDGYTF TGTGCCAGCAGCTACGGCGATGGCTACACCTTC
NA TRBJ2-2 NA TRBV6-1 CANTIGKDTGELFF TGTGCCAACACCATAGGCAAGGACACCGGGGAGCTGTTTTTT
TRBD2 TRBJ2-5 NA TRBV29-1 CSLTASGSAETHYF TGCAGCTTGACGGCCAGCGGGAGCGCTGAGACCCACTACTTC
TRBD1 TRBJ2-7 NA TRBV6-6 CVSSEGQGTGEQYF TGTGTCAGCAGTGAGGGACAGGGGACGGGGGAGCAATATTTC
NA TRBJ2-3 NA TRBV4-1 CVSTLRWGEGTDTQYF TGCGTCAGCACACTACGGTGGGGTGAGGGAACAGATACGCAGTATTTT
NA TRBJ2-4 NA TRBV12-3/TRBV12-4 CARSTDETENIQYF TGTGCCAGAAGCACCGACGAGACAGAAAACATTCAGTACTTC
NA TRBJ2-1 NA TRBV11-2 CAGEERGPREQFF TGTGCCGGAGAGGAGAGAGGGCCGCGCGAGCAGTTCTTC
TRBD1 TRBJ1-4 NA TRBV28 CASRTGQGSYERLSF TGTGCGAGCAGGACCGGACAGGGATCATATGAAAGACTGTCTTTT
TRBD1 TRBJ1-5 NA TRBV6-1 CAGSHLLTGNNQPQHF TGTGCCGGCAGTCACCTACTGACAGGGAACAATCAGCCCCAGCACTTT
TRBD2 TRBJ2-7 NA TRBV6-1 CASSRTSGRSFYEQYF TGTGCCAGTAGCCGGACTAGCGGGAGGTCTTTCTACGAGCAGTACTTC
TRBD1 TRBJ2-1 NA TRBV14 CPSSYTHGTGGNEQFF TGTCCCAGCAGCTACACCCACGGGACAGGGGGGAATGAGCAGTTCTTC
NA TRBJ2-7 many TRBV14 CASSQDESTVYEQYF TGTGCCAGCAGCCAAGACGAATCGACAGTTTACGAGCAGTACTTC
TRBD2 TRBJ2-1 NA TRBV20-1 CSAALTGGHPGNEQFF TGCAGTGCCGCTCTAACGGGAGGGCACCCGGGGAACGAGCAGTTCTTC
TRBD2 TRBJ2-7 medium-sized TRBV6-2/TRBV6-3 CASSYSAGGTYEQYF TGTGCCAGCAGTTACTCGGCGGGGGGCACTTACGAGCAGTACTTC
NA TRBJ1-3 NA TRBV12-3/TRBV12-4 CASTKGRGAGDTIYF TGTGCCAGCACCAAGGGCAGGGGTGCTGGAGACACCATATATTTT
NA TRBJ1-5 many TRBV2 CASSEVWGHQQPQHF TGTGCCAGCAGTGAAGTATGGGGGCACCAGCAGCCCCAGCATTTT
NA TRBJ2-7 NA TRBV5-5 CVSSLEGGASYEQYF TGTGTCAGCAGCTTGGAGGGCGGGGCTTCCTACGAGCAGTACTTC
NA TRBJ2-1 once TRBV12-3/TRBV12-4 CASTLPEDLYNEQFF TGTGCCAGCACCCTACCGGAGGACCTCTACAATGAGCAGTTCTTC
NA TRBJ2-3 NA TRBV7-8 CASNSTLTPTDTQYF TGTGCCAGCAACTCCACCCTAACCCCCACAGATACGCAGTATTTT
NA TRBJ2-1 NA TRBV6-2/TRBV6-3 CASSYSTRHEEFF TGTGCCAGCAGTTACTCGACTCGCCATGAAGAGTTCTTC
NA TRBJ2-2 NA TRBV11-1 CASSFGTWAQLNTGELFF TGTGCCAGCAGCTTTGGAACGTGGGCTCAGTTGAACACCGGAGAGCTGTTTTTT
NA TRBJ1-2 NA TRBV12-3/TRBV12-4 CASCLDGVYGYTF TGTGCCAGCTGTCTCGACGGGGTTTATGGCTACACCTTC
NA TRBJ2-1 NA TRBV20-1 CNPKTAWGQFF TGCAATCCCAAGACGGCTTGGGGGCAGTTCTTC
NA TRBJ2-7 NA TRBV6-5 CASCYNWGAREQYF TGTGCCAGCTGTTACAATTGGGGGGCACGCGAGCAGTACTTC
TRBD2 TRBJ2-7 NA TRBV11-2 CASSLHSSGRLCDQYF TGTGCCAGCAGTTTACACTCCAGCGGGAGACTTTGCGACCAGTACTTC
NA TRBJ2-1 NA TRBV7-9 CANSSPHAGIGQFF TGTGCCAACAGCTCCCCCCATGCGGGAATTGGGCAGTTCTTC
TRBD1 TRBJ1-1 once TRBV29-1 CSVDGGQDNTEASF TGCAGCGTTGATGGGGGACAGGACAACACTGAAGCTTCCTTT
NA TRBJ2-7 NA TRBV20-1 CSGRAPEVDHELYF TGCAGTGGTAGAGCTCCGGAGGTAGACCACGAGCTGTACTTC
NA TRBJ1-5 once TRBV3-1 CASSQQSNQPQHF TGTGCCAGCAGCCAACAAAGCAATCAGCCCCAGCATTTT
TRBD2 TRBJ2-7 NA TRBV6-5 CASKTSGSVTYDQYF TGTGCCAGTAAAACTAGCGGGAGTGTCACCTACGATCAGTACTTC
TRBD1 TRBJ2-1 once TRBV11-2 CDGSLEPGQGSTEQFF TGTGACGGCAGCTTGGAACCGGGACAGGGATCCACTGAGCAGTTCTTC